One sample yielded the 29 T cell receptor beta chains listed below, sequenced in a study of identical twins. TCRdb used MiXCR to reprocess the 5' RACE reads, holding one entry per CDR3 protein. The data hold under 500,000 distinct CDR3 sequences, with 14% observed a single time. The sample was also reused in another study, on yellow fever vaccine responses in identical twins.

The material sequenced was CD4+ T cells sorted from blood. Source of these receptors: a woman younger than 35 in good health.

This clonotype was counted between two and nine times. The chain uses TRBV6-1 and TRBJ2-7; 7 bases match TRBD2. CDR1 and CDR2 (germline): MNHNS, SASEGT. The CDR3 runs to 16 residues. V shed 4 bases and J 3 bases; nucleotides not matched to a gene: 12. In DNA, the CDR3 is TGTGCCAGCAGTGGGGGGGGAGGCAGACTGAGCTACGAGCAGTACTTC. Translating gives CASSGGGGRLSYEQYF.

This clonotype was found many times. The gene calls are TRBV6-4 and TRBJ2-3, with 10 bases that match TRBD2. The CDR3 length is 16 residues. Looked up from germline, CDR1 is MRHNA and CDR2 is SNTAGT. Germline trimming cut 4 bases from V and 4 bases from J; bases unmatched to any gene: 8. CDR3 protein: CASSVTPSGGSDTQYF. CDR3 DNA: TGTGCCAGCAGTGTCACCCCTAGCGGGGGATCAGATACGCAGTATTTT.

J is TRBJ2-1 and V is TRBV3-1; 7 positions match TRBD1. The CDR3 consists of 14 residues. V lost 3 bases and J lost 9; bases outside the gene matches: 8. Germline-derived CDR1 and CDR2 are LGHDT and YNNKEL (reference sequence). This chain's CDR3 is CASSQVKGASEQFF. As DNA, the CDR3 is TGTGCCAGCAGCCAGGTGAAGGGGGCTAGTGAGCAGTTCTTC.

The rearrangement joins TRBV20-1 to TRBJ2-2; 12 nucleotides agree with TRBD2. Germline V gene sequence: CDR1 DFQATT, CDR2 SNEGSKA (reference sequence). The junction had 7 bases not matched to a gene; V was cut back by 2 bases and J by 6 bases. CDR3 length: 16 amino acids. The CDR3 spells CSARWLAGGPPGELFF. The CDR3 DNA sequence: TGCAGTGCTAGATGGCTAGCGGGGGGGCCCCCCGGGGAGCTGTTTTTT.

This clonotype was counted a few times. This chain uses TRBV3-1 with TRBJ2-1; D gene unclear. Trimming stripped 2 bases from V and 10 bases from J, with 15 bases between. CDR3 length: 14 residues. The germline V gene encodes CDR1 LGHDT and CDR2 YNNKEL (reference sequence). CDR3 amino acids: CASSQTLSFREQFF. In nucleotides, the CDR3 is TGTGCCAGCAGCCAAACTTTAAGTTTCCGGGAGCAGTTCTTC.

The chain joins TRBV10-3 to TRBJ2-7; 7 bases align to TRBD2. Trimming took 3 bases from V and 3 from J; bases not matched to a gene: 8. The length of the CDR3 is 15 residues. Germline lookup yields CDR1 ENHRY and CDR2 SYGVKD. The CDR3 loop is CAISERQGGIYEQYF. CDR3 sequence (DNA): TGTGCCATCAGTGAACGGCAGGGAGGGATCTACGAGCAGTACTTC.

This clonotype occurred a few times. The chain couples TRBV7-2 to TRBJ2-6; D remains unclear. The CDR3 is made up of 15 amino acids. Germline assignment: CDR1 SGHTA and CDR2 FQGNSA. V gave up 5 bases and J gave up 0 bases, with 8 bases separating them. CDR3 coding DNA: TGTGCCAGCAGCCCCCGGATCTCTGGGGCCAACGTCCTGACTTTC. It is translated as CASSPRISGANVLTF.

At least ten counts were recorded for this clonotype. The chain carries TRBV5-1 and TRBJ2-3; TRBD2 matches 13 bases. Germline-derived CDR1 and CDR2 are SGHRS and YFSETQ. The J segment lost 4 bases and the V segment lost 4 bases, leaving 6 bases of the junction unmatched. This CDR3 has 16 amino acids. CDR3 protein: CASSIGLAGVADTQYF. The CDR3 DNA reads as TGCGCCAGCAGCATAGGACTAGCGGGGGTTGCAGATACGCAGTATTTT.

This clonotype was detected a few times. The chain carries TRBV5-1 and TRBJ2-1, with D unclear. The CDR3 consists of 13 residues. Per germline, CDR1 SGHRS and CDR2 YFSETQ. V lost 0 bases, J lost 9 bases, and 10 bases lay in between. Here the CDR3 DNA reads TGCGCCAGCAGCTTGGGAGTCGGCGGTGAGCAGTTCTTC. It codes for CASSLGVGGEQFF. The entire variable domain, with the rest obtained from reference TRBV5-1 and TRBJ2-1, is as follows: KAGVTQTPRYLIKTRGQQVTLSCSPISGHRSVSWYQQTPGQGLQFLFEYFSETQRNKGNFPGRFSGRQFSNSRSEMNVSTLELGDSALYLCASSLGVGGEQFFGPGTRLTVL.

The chain combines TRBV3-1 with TRBJ2-7, with D possibly being TRBD1 (6 bases). Germline V gene data show CDR1 as LGHDT and CDR2 as YNNKEL (reference sequence). The CDR3 runs 16 residues. V was cut by 1 base and J by 0 bases, with 13 bases left in between. CDR3 residues: CASSQVGAGISYEQYF. The CDR3 DNA reads TGTGCCAGCAGCCAAGTGGGGGCAGGGATCTCCTACGAGCAGTACTTC.

This clonotype was counted only a few times. The CDR3 loop reads CASSWGTSGMSYEQYF. CDR3 bases: TGTGCCAGCAGCTGGGGGACTAGCGGGATGTCCTACGAGCAGTACTTC. V gene TRBV7-8 combines with J gene TRBJ2-7; 13 bases align to TRBD2. Germline CDR1 SGHVS, CDR2 FQNEAQ. This CDR3 spans 16 amino acids. V was clipped by 4 bases and J by 1 base; unmatched bases: 4.

This clonotype was seen a handful of times. V and J are TRBV7-2 and TRBJ2-7; 7 bases match TRBD2. In germline, CDR1 is SGHTA, CDR2 FQGNSA. V shed 5 bases, J shed 3 bases, and the junction held 10 bases outside the gene matches. CDR3 length equals 15 residues. CDR3 DNA sequence: TGTGCCAGCAGCCAAGGCCGGGAGGCTCACTACGAGCAGTACTTC. This encodes CASSQGREAHYEQYF.

J is TRBJ2-7 and V is TRBV20-1; TRBD1 matches 12 bases. The ends lost 3 bases at V and 7 bases at J; junction bases unmatched: 13. The length of the CDR3 is 16 residues. Germline CDR1 and CDR2: DFQATT and SNEGSKA (reference sequence). The CDR3: CSASRGTGGLPLEQYF. As DNA, the CDR3 is TGCAGTGCTAGCCGGGGGACAGGGGGCCTTCCGCTAGAGCAGTACTTC.

The rearrangement uses TRBV30 and TRBJ2-2; D unresolved. The V end lost 1 base, the J end lost 9 bases, and 12 bases lay between the germline ends. The CDR3 extends over 13 amino acids. CDR1 is GTSNPN and CDR2 is SVGIG in the germline V gene (reference sequence). Written as DNA, the CDR3 is TGTGCCTGGAGTGGAAACTTACCCAGGGAGCTGTTTTTT. Its protein product is CAWSGNLPRELFF.

A few counts support this clonotype. The genes are TRBV2 and TRBJ2-7; no clear D gene. The CDR3 spans 15 residues. The V end lost 6 bases, the J end lost 4 bases, and 19 bases lay between the germline ends. Germline CDR1 reads SNHLY; CDR2 reads FYNNEI. The CDR3 here is CASRTDGLVGYEQYF. The DNA for the CDR3 is TGTGCCAGCAGAACCGATGGGCTAGTCGGGTACGAGCAGTACTTC.

The V and J genes are TRBV15 and TRBJ2-5; 9 positions match TRBD1. Germline CDR1 is LNHNV and CDR2 is YYDKDF (reference sequence). The V gene end was trimmed by 5 bases and the J gene end by 4 bases; junction bases not matched to a gene: 8. This CDR3 region has 15 residues. The DNA for the CDR3 is TGTGCCACCAGCCCGGGACAGGGTTTCCCAGAGACCCAGTACTTC. Protein sequence: CATSPGQGFPETQYF.

The chain employs TRBV20-1 and TRBJ2-6, with TRBD1 identical over 9 bases. Germline V gene lookup returns CDR1 DFQATT and CDR2 SNEGSKA (reference sequence). V lost 6 bases and J lost 2; bases outside the gene matches: 11. The CDR3 runs to 17 residues. The CDR3 reads CSAILRGQGTGANVLTF. CDR3 nucleotides: TGCAGTGCCATTCTAAGGGGACAGGGAACTGGGGCCAACGTCCTGACTTTC.

The chain has TRBV10-3 and TRBJ2-7; 8 bases line up with TRBD1. Germline loops: CDR1 ENHRY, CDR2 SYGVKD. V dropped 6 bases and J dropped 3; count of bases not matched to a gene: 4. The CDR3 contains 13 residues. This CDR3 is CAISQTGDYEQYF. The DNA for the CDR3 is TGTGCCATCAGCCAGACAGGGGACTACGAGCAGTACTTC.

This clonotype was detected a few times. The J gene is TRBJ2-2, the V gene TRBV12-3 or TRBV12-4; D unresolved. Trimming stripped 6 bases from V and 0 bases from J, with 8 bases between. The CDR3 has 14 residues. The CDR3 here is CASRPESNTGELFF. CDR3 sequence (DNA): TGTGCCAGCAGGCCCGAGTCGAACACCGGGGAGCTGTTTTTT.

The chain uses TRBV6-2 or TRBV6-3 and TRBJ1-5; D call uncertain. V was shortened by 0 bases and J by 2 bases, with 11 bases between the two germline ends. Germline V gene lookup returns CDR1 MNHEY and CDR2 SVGEGT. The CDR3 spans 16 residues. In DNA, the CDR3 is TGTGCCAGCAGTTACTCAGAAGGATTGGGCAATCAGCCCCAGCATTTT. Protein sequence: CASSYSEGLGNQPQHF.

This chain links TRBV7-2 with TRBJ2-1; D uncertain. CDR3 size: 14 residues. The germline gives CDR1 SGHTA, CDR2 FQGNSA. Trimming stripped 2 bases from V and 3 bases from J, with 8 bases between. The CDR3 sequence: CASSLTLLYNEQFF. CDR3 DNA: TGTGCCAGCAGCTTAACGCTCCTCTACAATGAGCAGTTCTTC.

The chain has TRBV20-1 and TRBJ2-1; no clear D. Germline V gives CDR1 DFQATT, CDR2 SNEGSKA (reference sequence). The CDR3 consists of 18 residues. The V end lost 0 bases, the J end lost 2 bases, and 20 bases lay between the germline ends. CDR3: CSARDLVGTYEPYNEQFF. For the CDR3, the DNA is TGCAGTGCTAGAGATTTAGTAGGCACCTACGAGCCCTACAATGAGCAGTTCTTC.

The chain is built from TRBV27 and TRBJ2-3; D might be TRBD2 (7 bases). V was cut by 7 bases and J by 7 bases, with 15 bases left in between. Per the germline V gene, CDR1 is MNHEY and CDR2 is SMNVEV (reference sequence). This CDR3 has 13 residues. CDR3 in amino acids: CASKGGREYTQYF. The CDR3 DNA is TGTGCCAGCAAAGGGGGGAGGGAGTATACGCAGTATTTT.

This clonotype was recorded a few times. The chain combines TRBV27 with TRBJ1-2; D may be TRBD1 (5 bases). Germline V gene lookup returns CDR1 MNHEY and CDR2 SMNVEV (reference sequence). CDR3 size: 14 residues. V lost 1 base and J 6 bases, leaving 12 bases between the germline ends. The CDR3 loop reads CASSLWVGGDGYTF. The CDR3, as DNA: TGTGCCAGCAGTTTATGGGTGGGGGGTGATGGCTACACCTTC.

This clonotype occurred many times. The genes are TRBV20-1 and TRBJ2-7; D is ambiguous. The CDR3 has 11 amino acids. V was cut by 1 base and J by 2 bases, with 3 bases left in between. CDR1 is DFQATT and CDR2 is SNEGSKA in the germline V gene (reference sequence). The DNA for the CDR3 is TGCAGTGCTAGAGGGACCTACGAGCAGTACTTC. Protein: CSARGTYEQYF.

This clonotype was detected a few times. In nucleotides, the CDR3 is TGCGCCAGCAGCCAAGCTCCCCCGCGGGACAGGGGAAGGACCCAGTACTTC. Translation gives CASSQAPPRDRGRTQYF. The rearrangement joins TRBV4-1 to TRBJ2-5; TRBD1 matches at 10 bases. Germline values: CDR1 MGHRA, CDR2 YSYEKL. CDR3 length: 17 residues. The J segment lost 7 bases and the V segment lost 1 base, leaving 12 bases of the junction unmatched.

The chain employs TRBV5-1 and TRBJ2-5; tentatively, D is TRBD1 or TRBD2 (5 bases each). There are 15 residues in the CDR3. V was clipped by 0 bases and J by 5 bases, with 14 bases between them. Germline-derived CDR1 and CDR2 are SGHRS and YFSETQ. The CDR3 reads CASSLGRGTGETQYF. The CDR3 DNA reads as TGCGCCAGCAGCTTGGGACGAGGGACCGGGGAGACCCAGTACTTC.

This clonotype came up a few times. The J gene is TRBJ2-5, the V gene TRBV6-1, with 9 bases lining up with TRBD2. This CDR3 has 14 residues. V dropped 7 bases and J dropped 4; count of bases not matched to a gene: 7. Looked up from germline, CDR1 is MNHNS and CDR2 is SASEGT. CDR3 sequence reads: CASMQAGGGETQYF. CDR3 DNA sequence: TGTGCCAGCATGCAAGCGGGAGGTGGAGAGACCCAGTACTTC.

V usage is TRBV28 and J usage is TRBJ1-4; no clear D gene. V lost 6 bases and J lost 7, with 12 bases in between. Looked up from germline, CDR1 is MDHEN and CDR2 is SYDVKM. The length of the CDR3 is 13 residues. For the CDR3, the DNA is TGTGCCAGCAGGGCCGCAGACCTTGAAAAACTGTTTTTT. Encoded protein: CASRAADLEKLFF.